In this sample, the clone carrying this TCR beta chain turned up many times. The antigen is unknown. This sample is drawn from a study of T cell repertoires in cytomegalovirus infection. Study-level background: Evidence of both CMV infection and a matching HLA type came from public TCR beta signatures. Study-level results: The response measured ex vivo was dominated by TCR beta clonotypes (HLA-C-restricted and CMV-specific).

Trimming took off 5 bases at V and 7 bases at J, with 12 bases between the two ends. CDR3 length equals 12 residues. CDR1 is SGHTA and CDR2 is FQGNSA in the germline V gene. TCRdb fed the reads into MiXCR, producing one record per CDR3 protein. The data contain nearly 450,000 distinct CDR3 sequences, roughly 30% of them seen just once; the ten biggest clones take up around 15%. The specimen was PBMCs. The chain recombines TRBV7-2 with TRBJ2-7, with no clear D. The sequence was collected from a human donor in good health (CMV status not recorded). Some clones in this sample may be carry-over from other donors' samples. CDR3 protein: CASSTYLGEQYF. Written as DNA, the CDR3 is TGTGCCAGCAGCACCTACCTCGGGGAGCAGTACTTC.